This T cell receptor (beta chain) was captured in a study of blood T cells in healthy people across ages. The use of a sample-barcoded 5' primer and a J-beta primer mix characterized a second PCR of about 7 to 12 cycles. TCRdb used MiXCR to reprocess the 5' RACE reads, holding one entry per CDR3 protein. The sample shows approximately 850,000 distinct CDR3 sequences, roughly 50% of them seen only once. CDR1 MDHEN and CDR2 SYDVKM come from the germline V gene. The CDR3 runs to 13 residues. Trimming shortened V by 3 bases and J by 6 bases, and 11 bases separated the two germline ends. The material sequenced was blood. This sequence joins TRBV28 and TRBJ1-2, with no clear D. The TCR comes from a young man in good health. In DNA form, the CDR3 reads TGTGCCAGCAGTTTCCCGCCAGAGGATGGCTACACCTTC. It yields the protein CASSFPPEDGYTF.